The present T cell receptor (beta chain) was sequenced within a study of blood T cell repertoires in COVID-19. Turning to the study itself: From the United States, Italy and Spain came samples of acute and convalescent COVID-19. From T cells, B-cell-depleted T cells, or PBMCs came the material, which was cDNA or gDNA.

Clones were sequenced by immunoSEQ multiplex PCR, and TCRdb holds only the in-frame ones, with some missing. There are over 250,000 clones in the sample; roughly 88% occur only once, and 8% to 13% lies in the top ten. This CDR3 is built from 12 residues. V gave up 2 bases and J gave up 11 bases, with 11 bases separating them. The germline V gene encodes CDR1 SGDLS and CDR2 YYNGEE. The sequenced sample consisted of peripheral blood. The chain joins TRBV9 to TRBJ1-3; D is unclear. This receptor was obtained from a woman between 70 and 85 years old with acute or convalescent COVID-19. DNA of the CDR3: TGTGCCAGCAGCGTCGACCTGGGAGCCATATATTTT. This codes for CASSVDLGAIYF.